The entry below gives a single T cell receptor (beta chain) sequence along with its context. V gave up 5 bases and J gave up 0 bases, with 16 bases separating them. From germline, CDR1 is SQVTM and CDR2 ANQGSEA. The CDR3 consists of 16 residues. The data originate from a study of blood T cell repertoires in COVID-19. Clones were read by immunoSEQ multiplex PCR, and TCRdb kept only the in-frame ones, dropping some. The data hold around 170,000 clones, with roughly four fifths observed a single time. The rearrangement joins TRBV29-1 to TRBJ2-2; TRBD1 is a possible D gene (6 bases). Sequencing was carried out using PBMCs or T cells enriched from blood (not recorded which). This clonotype was sampled from a man aged 50-59 years who had recovered from COVID-19. CDR3 loop: CSVQRGSGANTGELFF. CDR3 nucleotide sequence: TGCAGCGTTCAAAGGGGATCAGGGGCGAACACCGGGGAGCTGTTTTTT.